The next 17 T cell receptor beta chains were all read from a single sample in a study of Ad26.COV2.S vaccination and SARS-CoV-2 variants. Data came from immunoSEQ multiplex PCR; TCRdb stores just in-frame clones and leaves some out. Of roughly 700,000 clones listed, 70% to 90% are singletons. Treatment given: 15 to 20 received Ad26.COV2.S at low or high dose, single or two shots; a few received placebo; per-sample allocation not given. The investigators took samples on day 63 after the first vaccine or placebo injection. Sequenced material: peripheral blood, taken in a trial of Ad26.COV2.S vaccine versus placebo. These receptor sequences come from a person aged 18-60 years who received the Ad26.COV2.S COVID-19 vaccine or a placebo.

V and J are TRBV15 and TRBJ1-1; D is unresolved. V was shortened by 0 bases and J by 4 bases, with 6 bases between the two germline ends. The CDR3 loop spans 13 amino acids. Germline loops: CDR1 LNHNV, CDR2 YYDKDF (reference sequence). The CDR3 DNA reads as TGTGCCACCAGCAGAGAGCGGGTCACTGAAGCTTTCTTT. Translation gives CATSRERVTEAFF.

This rearrangement joins TRBV18 to TRBJ2-3; D possibly corresponds to TRBD1 (5 bases). Deletions cut 4 bases from V and 5 bases from J, with 16 bases between. The CDR3 spans 15 residues. The germline CDR1 and CDR2 sequences are KGHSH and LQKENI. CDR3 residues: CASSRGVGVEDTQYF. CDR3 DNA sequence: TGTGCCAGCTCACGAGGTGTAGGGGTGGAAGATACGCAGTATTTT.

The rearrangement uses TRBV15 and TRBJ2-2; possibly TRBD2 for D (5 bases). The germline V gene has CDR1 LNHNV and CDR2 YYDKDF (reference sequence). The length of the CDR3 is 17 residues. Trimming removed 1 base from V and 5 bases from J, with 17 bases in between. CDR3 in amino acids: CATSRVLTRVETGELFF. In DNA, the CDR3 is TGTGCCACCAGCAGAGTGCTTACTAGAGTCGAAACCGGGGAGCTGTTTTTT.

The chain is built from TRBV3-1 (or the pseudogene TRBV3-2) and TRBJ2-7, with a tentative D call TRBD2 (5 bases). The CDR3 has 12 residues. The ends were cut back, 3 bases at V and 6 bases at J, with 9 bases in the middle. Germline loops: CDR1 LGHDT, CDR2 YNNKEL (reference sequence). CDR3 nucleotides: TGTGCCAGCAGCCAGGTTACTAGCGAGCAGTACTTC. It is translated as CASSQVTSEQYF.

This chain uses TRBV29-1 with TRBJ2-2; D call uncertain. The CDR3 contains 11 residues. V lost 7 bases and J 8 bases, leaving 11 bases between the germline ends. Germline values: CDR1 SQVTM, CDR2 ANQGSEA. For the CDR3, the DNA is TGCAGCGCTCGCGGCGAAGGGGAGCTGTTTTTT. Protein sequence: CSARGEGELFF.

The chain couples TRBV11-2 to TRBJ2-5, with TRBD2 matching over 12 bases. CDR3 length equals 16 residues. Per the germline V gene, CDR1 is SGHAT and CDR2 is FQNNGV. Trimming at V came to 4 bases and at J to 3 bases, leaving 6 bases not matched to a gene. The CDR3 coding sequence is TGTGCCAGCAGCTCCGGGACTAGCGGGTTTAAAGAGACCCAGTACTTC. Translating it yields CASSSGTSGFKETQYF.

J is TRBJ2-5 and V is TRBV27, with TRBD2 as a possible D gene (5 bases). V was trimmed by 5 bases and J by 5 bases, leaving 12 bases between them. This CDR3 contains 13 residues. Germline assignment: CDR1 MNHEY and CDR2 SMNVEV (reference sequence). The CDR3 spells CASSKGPGETQYF. In DNA form, the CDR3 reads TGTGCCAGCAGTAAGGGTCCGGGGGAGACCCAGTACTTC.

CDR3 DNA: TGTGCCAGCAGCTTCCGGGACCGTGGAAACACCATATATTTT. This gives the protein CASSFRDRGNTIYF. The V and J genes are TRBV3-1 (or the pseudogene TRBV3-2) and TRBJ1-3; TRBD1 is a possible D gene (5 bases). Trimming removed 5 bases from V and 3 bases from J, with 11 bases in between. The CDR3 spans 14 residues. The germline gives CDR1 LGHDT, CDR2 YNNKEL (reference sequence).

This clone was seen only once. The CDR3 nucleotides read TGTGCCAGCAGCTTAGGGGGGTCGGTTAATGAAAAACTGTTTTTT. Translated, it gives CASSLGGSVNEKLFF. The chain recombines TRBV7-2 with TRBJ1-4; possibly TRBD1 for D (5 bases). The CDR3 is made up of 15 amino acids. CDR1 and CDR2 from the germline V gene are SGHTA and FQGNSA. V lost 1 base and J 4 bases, leaving 10 bases between the germline ends.

CDR3 loop: CASSEFRSGSYNEQFF. The CDR3 nucleotides are TGCGCCAGCAGTGAGTTTCGGTCAGGCTCCTACAATGAGCAGTTCTTC. The gene calls are TRBV10-1 and TRBJ2-1; D call uncertain. Trimming left V 1 base short and J 0 bases short, with 10 bases between. This CDR3 has 16 amino acids. Germline CDR1 is WNHNN and CDR2 is SYGVQD (reference sequence).

The chain joins TRBV3-1 (or the pseudogene TRBV3-2) to TRBJ2-1; 10 bases line up with TRBD1. The CDR3 loop spans 13 amino acids. CDR1 is LGHDT, CDR2 YNNKEL, per germline (reference sequence). V shed 7 bases, J shed 8 bases, and the junction held 5 bases outside the gene matches. The chain's CDR3 is CASMRQGADEQFF. CDR3 bases: TGTGCCAGCATGAGACAGGGGGCCGATGAGCAGTTCTTC.

This clone was counted a single time. This chain links TRBV6-6 with TRBJ2-2; 8 positions match TRBD1. V gave up 2 bases and J gave up 4 bases; unmatched junction bases: 6. The CDR3 runs to 16 residues. Germline CDR1 MNHNY, CDR2 SVGAGI (reference sequence). The CDR3 loop reads CASSYQDRGSTGELFF. The CDR3 DNA reads TGTGCCAGCAGTTACCAAGACAGGGGAAGCACCGGGGAGCTGTTTTTT.

This chain uses TRBV7-2 with TRBJ2-7; 10 bases match TRBD2. With V trimmed by 4 bases and J by 4 bases, 1 base remained unmatched. The CDR3 totals 13 residues. Germline CDR1 SGHTA, CDR2 FQGNSA. CDR3 region: CASSSSGGYEQYF. In DNA form, the CDR3 reads TGTGCCAGCAGCTCTAGCGGGGGATACGAGCAGTACTTC.

The chain links TRBV24-1 to TRBJ1-2; D gene uncertain. Trimming left V 0 bases short and J 5 bases short, with 9 bases between. The CDR3 covers 14 residues. Germline V lookup: CDR1 KGHDR, CDR2 SFDVKD. Written as DNA, the CDR3 is TGTGCCACCAGTGATTTGCCCCGCGGTTATGGCTACACCTTC. Translating it yields CATSDLPRGYGYTF.

V usage is TRBV6-2 or TRBV6-3 and J usage is TRBJ1-2; D might be TRBD1 (6 bases). This CDR3 has 12 residues. The V end lost 4 bases, the J end lost 14 bases, and 17 bases lay between the germline ends. CDR1 and CDR2 from the germline V gene are MNHEY and SVGEGT. DNA of the CDR3: TGTGCCAGCAGTTCAAGGACAGAAGGCTGGACCTTC. It yields the protein CASSSRTEGWTF.

The V gene is TRBV24-1, the J gene TRBJ2-2, with 7 bases fitting TRBD2. Germline V gene sequence: CDR1 KGHDR, CDR2 SFDVKD. The CDR3 is 18 amino acids. Trimming cost V 1 base and J 3 bases; bases outside gene matches: 10. The CDR3 sequence is CATSDLSQGGADTGELFF. The CDR3 DNA sequence: TGTGCCACCAGTGATTTAAGTCAGGGAGGGGCGGACACCGGGGAGCTGTTTTTT.

The chain uses TRBV18 and TRBJ1-4; TRBD1 matches at 7 bases. Germline-derived CDR1 and CDR2 are KGHSH and LQKENI. With 6 bases clipped from V and 3 bases from J, the junction kept 7 bases outside the gene matches. There are 15 residues in the CDR3. In DNA form, the CDR3 reads TGTGCCAGCTCCCGGGGACAGTTCCCTAATGAAAAACTGTTTTTT. It translates to CASSRGQFPNEKLFF.